Presented here are 20 T cell receptor beta chains from one specimen sequenced in a study of Ad26.COV2.S vaccination and SARS-CoV-2 variants. Generated by immunoSEQ multiplex PCR, the TCRdb table keeps only in-frame clones and is missing some. The data show over 110,000 clones, approximately 90% seen once. Sequencing used peripheral blood, obtained after recovery from COVID-19. These receptors came from a human donor who had recovered from COVID-19.

The chain employs TRBV28 and TRBJ2-3, with 9 bases identical to TRBD2. V gave up 3 bases and J gave up 0 bases; unmatched junction bases: 7. This CDR3 spans 17 amino acids. The V gene's germline CDR1 is MDHEN and CDR2 SYDVKM. The CDR3, as DNA: TGTGCCAGCAGTTTTAGAGGCGGGGGGGCAAGCACAGATACGCAGTATTTT. Protein product: CASSFRGGGASTDTQYF.

The CDR3 is CAWNQGARSPLHF. The CDR3 nucleotides read TGTGCCTGGAATCAGGGGGCGAGGTCACCCCTCCACTTT. J is TRBJ1-6 and V is TRBV30; TRBD1 aligns across 8 bases. The CDR3 has 13 residues. Germline CDR1 is GTSNPN and CDR2 is SVGIG (reference sequence). Trimming cost V 4 bases and J 10 bases; bases outside gene matches: 6.

This chain uses TRBV28 with TRBJ1-2, with D tentatively TRBD1 (5 bases). The CDR3 is 13 residues long. V was trimmed by 2 bases and J by 7 bases, leaving 11 bases between them. From germline, CDR1 is MDHEN and CDR2 SYDVKM. CDR3 sequence (DNA): TGTGCCAGCAGTTTAGCGGGGGGTAGTGGCTACACCTTC. This gives the protein CASSLAGGSGYTF.

The rearrangement links TRBV28 to TRBJ2-3, with D perhaps assigned TRBD1 or TRBD2 (5 bases each). V was cut by 8 bases and J by 7 bases, with 13 bases left in between. The CDR3 is 12 residues long. Germline-derived CDR1 and CDR2 are MDHEN and SYDVKM. The DNA for the CDR3 is TGTGCCAGCGCCCCGGGGCGGCATACGCAGTATTTT. As protein: CASAPGRHTQYF.

This clone has more than one count but fewer than ten. The chain uses TRBV6-2 or TRBV6-3 and TRBJ2-5, with 7 bases aligning to TRBD1. Germline V gives CDR1 MNHEY, CDR2 SVGEGT. V dropped 4 bases and J dropped 5; count of bases not matched to a gene: 13. The CDR3 sequence is 16 residues long. CDR3 coding DNA: TGTGCCAGCAGTTCTTATAAGGGGGCCCAGGCTGAGACCCAGTACTTC. Translating it yields CASSSYKGAQAETQYF.

The chain employs TRBV13 and TRBJ2-2; 7 positions agree with TRBD1. The CDR3 contains 17 residues. Germline lookup yields CDR1 PRHDT and CDR2 FYEKMQ (reference sequence). Unmatched junction bases numbered 9, after V lost 1 base and J lost 4 bases. CDR3 nucleotide sequence: TGTGCCAGCAGCTTAGTAGTTGGACAGGAGCTCACCGGGGAGCTGTTTTTT. Its translation is CASSLVVGQELTGELFF.

This clone was observed a few times. This rearrangement joins TRBV4-3 to TRBJ2-1; TRBD2 might be the D (6 bases). V dropped 1 base and J dropped 6 bases, with 10 bases sitting between them. This CDR3 has 14 residues. Germline lookup yields CDR1 LGHNA and CDR2 YSLEER. CDR3 protein: CASSQVFSGNEQFF. The CDR3 DNA reads as TGCGCCAGCAGCCAAGTATTTAGCGGCAATGAGCAGTTCTTC.

This clone showed up many times. V is TRBV28 and J is TRBJ2-5; 12 bases agree with TRBD1. The CDR3 is made up of 16 amino acids. Germline lookup yields CDR1 MDHEN and CDR2 SYDVKM. J was trimmed by 5 bases and V by 6 bases; bases with no gene match: 10. CDR3 in amino acids: CASRASGTGGWETQYF. DNA for the CDR3: TGTGCCAGCAGGGCCTCCGGGACAGGGGGCTGGGAGACCCAGTACTTC.

The chain recombines TRBV6-5 with TRBJ2-7; D is tentatively TRBD1 or TRBD2 (5 bases each). Per the germline V gene, CDR1 is MNHEY and CDR2 is SVGAGI. The CDR3 is 13 amino acids. V gave up 2 bases and J gave up 2 bases, with 7 bases separating them. Here the CDR3 reads CASSYGGTYEQYF. DNA for the CDR3: TGTGCCAGCAGTTACGGGGGAACCTACGAGCAGTACTTC.

This clone was counted a few times. The chain joins TRBV9 to TRBJ1-2; D is uncertain. Trimming stripped 1 base from V and 7 bases from J, with 11 bases between. Germline values: CDR1 SGDLS, CDR2 YYNGEE. This CDR3 is built from 13 residues. CDR3 nucleotide sequence: TGTGCCAGCAGCGTACGGCATGGCGTTGGCTACACCTTC. It codes for CASSVRHGVGYTF.

In this sample, this clone turned up a few times. The chain recombines TRBV7-2 with TRBJ2-3; D is uncertain. CDR1 is SGHTA, CDR2 FQGNSA, per germline. CDR3 size: 12 residues. Trimming shortened V by 4 bases and J by 2 bases, and 4 bases separated the two germline ends. CDR3 amino acids: CASSSYTDTQYF. As DNA, the CDR3 is TGTGCCAGCAGCTCATACACAGATACGCAGTATTTT.

This clone was found a few times. The rearrangement uses TRBV6-4 and TRBJ1-2; TRBD1 is a possible D gene (5 bases). Germline CDR1 MRHNA, CDR2 SNTAGT. Trimming removed 2 bases at V and 8 bases at J, with 15 bases between. The CDR3 length is 14 residues. DNA of the CDR3: TGTGCCAGCAGTGACCAACCCGGGACGGGGGGCTACACCTTC. Translation gives CASSDQPGTGGYTF.

The chain couples TRBV24-1 to TRBJ2-1, with 8 bases lining up with TRBD1. Germline assignment: CDR1 KGHDR and CDR2 SFDVKD. V lost 3 bases to trimming and J lost 2 bases; unmatched junction nucleotides: 2. The CDR3 runs to 15 residues. CDR3 in amino acids: CATSDPGQAYNEQFF. The CDR3 nucleotides are TGTGCCACCAGTGATCCGGGACAGGCCTACAATGAGCAGTTCTTC.

V usage is TRBV5-6 and J usage is TRBJ2-4; tentatively, D is TRBD1 (6 bases). Germline CDR1 reads SGHDT; CDR2 reads YYEEEE. CDR3 length: 13 residues. Trimming shortened V by 4 bases and J by 8 bases, and 13 bases separated the two germline ends. CDR3 protein: CASSTDSLDIQYF. The CDR3 coding sequence is TGTGCCAGCAGCACGGACAGCCTTGACATTCAGTACTTC.

This clone was detected only once. The J gene is TRBJ1-1, the V gene TRBV9, with D tentatively TRBD1 (6 bases). The length of the CDR3 is 13 residues. Germline V gene data show CDR1 as SGDLS and CDR2 as YYNGEE. V was shortened by 4 bases and J by 4 bases, with 11 bases between the two germline ends. Written as DNA, the CDR3 is TGTGCCAGCAGCCCAGGGGAATTCACTGAAGCTTTCTTT. It is translated as CASSPGEFTEAFF.

The chain uses TRBV6-5 and TRBJ2-7; TRBD1 is a possible D gene (5 bases). CDR1 is MNHEY and CDR2 is SVGAGI in the germline V gene. Trimming took 8 bases from V and 3 from J, leaving 20 bases between them. The CDR3 spans 15 residues. CDR3 in amino acids: CASHKSPGQNYEQYF. DNA for the CDR3: TGTGCCAGCCATAAATCACCCGGACAAAACTACGAGCAGTACTTC.

This clone has a single count. The chain carries TRBV21-1 and TRBJ2-3. TRBV21-1 is tagged as a pseudogene. The CDR3 has 18 amino acids. The CDR3 DNA reads TGTGCCAGCAGCACTGGAGGAACAGGTTATTCTCGCACAGATACGCAGTATTTT. Protein sequence: CASSTGGTGYSRTDTQYF.

The rearrangement links TRBV29-1 to TRBJ2-5; D possibly matches TRBD1 or TRBD2 (5 bases each). The CDR3 has 14 amino acids. The germline V and J ends were trimmed by 6 bases and 4 bases, with 18 bases remaining between them. Germline V lookup: CDR1 SQVTM, CDR2 ANQGSEA. For the CDR3, the DNA is TGCAGCGTCGCCAGGGTCTCGGGGAGAGAGACCCAGTACTTC. Translating gives CSVARVSGRETQYF.

The J gene is TRBJ2-5, the V gene TRBV6-5; TRBD1 is a possible D gene (5 bases). V gave up 2 bases and J gave up 5 bases, with 15 bases separating them. Germline CDR1 is MNHEY and CDR2 is SVGAGI. This CDR3 contains 15 residues. CDR3 nucleotide sequence: TGTGCCAGCAGTTACCGATCCCCAGGGCGGGAGACCCAGTACTTC. Residues: CASSYRSPGRETQYF.

This rearrangement joins TRBV29-1 to TRBJ2-1, with a possible D match to TRBD1 (5 bases). Germline lookup yields CDR1 SQVTM and CDR2 ANQGSEA. The CDR3 loop spans 14 amino acids. V lost 6 bases to trimming and J lost 7 bases, with 19 bases between them. Here the CDR3 reads CSVLLLNRWNEQFF. The CDR3 coding sequence is TGCAGCGTCCTGTTACTGAACAGGTGGAATGAGCAGTTCTTC.